The entry that follows covers one T cell receptor (beta chain) sequence. This CDR3 has 16 amino acids. CDR1 is LGHNA, CDR2 YSLEER, per germline. J lost 4 bases, V lost 1 base, and 5 bases had no gene match. This entry comes from a study of cytomegalovirus exposure and HLA in healthy donors. The PCR employed 60 Vbeta primers together with 13 Jbeta primers. Assay used: immunoSEQ multiplex PCR; TCRdb lists only in-frame clones, some missing. The table lists approximately 200,000 clones, nearly 80% of them singletons. V gene TRBV4-3 combines with J gene TRBJ2-3; 10 bases are a match to TRBD2. The clonotype originates from a man aged 18 to 30 in good health and CMV-seronegative. The specimen was PBMCs. The CDR3 bases are TGCGCCAGCAGCCAAGGACTTAGCGGGAGGTCAGATACGCAGTATTTT. Its translation: CASSQGLSGRSDTQYF.